The 16 T cell receptor beta chains below were found in one sample sequenced in a study of radiotherapy plus CTLA-4 blockade in lung cancer. Method: immunoSEQ multiplex PCR; TCRdb's copy keeps in-frame clones and lacks some. The sample carries over 95,000 clones, around 79% recorded once. The sample consisted of peripheral blood, taken from a patient treated with radiotherapy plus ipilimumab. The receptor source for this set is a human donor with non-small cell lung cancer who had a partial response to radiotherapy plus ipilimumab. Some clones in this sample may be carry-over from other donors' samples.

This clone has only a few counts. This sequence joins TRBV21-1 and TRBJ1-1. TRBV21-1 is shown as a pseudogene. The CDR3 contains 16 residues. The CDR3 loop is CASSRCFLPMNTEAFF. As DNA, the CDR3 is TGTGCCAGCAGCAGGTGTTTTCTCCCTATGAACACTGAAGCTTTCTTT.

This rearrangement joins TRBV6-1 to TRBJ2-7; 10 nucleotides line up with TRBD2. J gave up 4 bases and V 1 base, and 4 bases lay outside the gene matches. The germline gives CDR1 MNHNS, CDR2 SASEGT. There are 15 residues in the CDR3. CDR3 loop: CASSEVIAGGYEQYF. CDR3 sequence (DNA): TGTGCCAGCAGTGAAGTTATAGCGGGAGGTTACGAGCAGTACTTC.

V and J are TRBV7-3 and TRBJ1-1, with D perhaps matching TRBD1 (5 bases). Trimming pared 1 base from V and 3 bases from J, leaving 12 bases between. Per the germline V gene, CDR1 is SGHTA and CDR2 is FQGTGA. This CDR3 region has 15 residues. The CDR3 region is CASSLNWGGDTEAFF. CDR3 DNA sequence: TGTGCCAGCAGCTTAAATTGGGGGGGAGACACTGAAGCTTTCTTT. The whole variable domain, filled in from reference TRBV7-3 and TRBJ1-1, reads GAGVSQTPSNKVTEKGKYVELRCDPISGHTALYWYRQSLGQGPEFLIYFQGTGAADDSGLPNDRFFAVRPEGSVSTLKIQRTERGDSAVYLCASSLNWGGDTEAFFGQGTRLTVV.

The V and J genes are TRBV6-1 and TRBJ1-5; no definite D call. Trimming cost V 8 bases and J 3 bases, with 11 bases left between them. Germline V gene sequence: CDR1 MNHNS, CDR2 SASEGT. The CDR3 loop spans 13 amino acids. The CDR3 loop reads CASVLQDNQPQHF. In DNA, the CDR3 is TGTGCCAGCGTATTGCAGGACAATCAGCCCCAGCATTTT.

Turning to this clone: The sample has other DNA sequences that encode this CDR3 too. The V and J genes are TRBV28 and TRBJ1-1; 7 bases map to TRBD1. The CDR3 has 16 amino acids. The V and J ends lost 2 bases and 5 bases, in that order; junction bases with no gene match: 11. Germline CDR1 and CDR2: MDHEN and SYDVKM. This CDR3 reads CASSLSRDRAGTEAFF. As DNA, the CDR3 is TGTGCCAGCAGTTTAAGCAGGGACAGAGCTGGGACTGAAGCTTTCTTT.

V is TRBV5-4 and J is TRBJ2-5; D may be TRBD2 (6 bases). The germline gives CDR1 SGHNT, CDR2 YYREEE (reference sequence). The CDR3 is made up of 15 amino acids. The V and J ends lost 0 bases and 4 bases respectively, with 13 bases between them. In nucleotides, the CDR3 is TGTGCCAGCAGCTTGGCCGGTGGGCGGGGAGAGACCCAGTACTTC. Translating it yields CASSLAGGRGETQYF.

This clone was detected many times. The chain combines TRBV5-1 with TRBJ1-4; D perhaps matches TRBD1 (6 bases). The CDR3 totals 15 residues. The germline V gene has CDR1 SGHRS and CDR2 YFSETQ. Trimming left V 0 bases short and J 2 bases short, with 8 bases between. CDR3 nucleotides: TGCGCCAGCAGCTTGGGTGGGGGCACTAATGAAAAACTGTTTTTT. It translates to CASSLGGGTNEKLFF.

The chain joins TRBV27 to TRBJ2-7, with TRBD2 matching 9 bases. The CDR3 has 14 amino acids. Germline lookup yields CDR1 MNHEY and CDR2 SMNVEV (reference sequence). The V segment lost 5 bases and the J segment 4 bases; nucleotides outside the gene matches: 6. As DNA, the CDR3 is TGTGCCAGCAGTCCCAGCGGGAGGTTGTACGAGCAGTACTTC. Translation gives CASSPSGRLYEQYF.

The chain employs TRBV19 and TRBJ2-7, with D tentatively TRBD1 (6 bases). The CDR3 is 15 residues long. The V end was cut by 5 bases, the J end by 7 bases, with 21 bases between. Germline CDR1 reads LNHDA; CDR2 reads SQIVND (reference sequence). Here the CDR3 DNA reads TGTGCCAGTAGTCCCCAAACAGGGCTAGTAGTGGAGCAGTACTTC. The encoded protein is CASSPQTGLVVEQYF.

In nucleotides, the CDR3 is TGTGCCAGCTCACCACCGATTCAGGTCCACACTGAAGCTTTCTTT. It is translated as CASSPPIQVHTEAFF. The chain employs TRBV18 and TRBJ1-1; D not resolved. V lost 0 bases to trimming and J lost 3 bases, with 11 bases between them. This CDR3 is built from 15 residues. CDR1 KGHSH and CDR2 LQKENI come from the germline V gene.

The chain employs TRBV10-3 and TRBJ2-4, with 7 bases that match TRBD2. Germline CDR1 ENHRY, CDR2 SYGVKD. The length of the CDR3 is 16 residues. J was trimmed by 12 bases and V by 2 bases; bases with no gene match: 16. The CDR3 sequence is CAISESGALEGGNQYF. In nucleotides, the CDR3 is TGTGCCATCAGTGAGAGCGGGGCGCTAGAAGGAGGGAATCAGTACTTC.

The chain couples TRBV28 to TRBJ2-7; the match to TRBD1 covers 8 bases. The CDR3 is 15 residues long. The trim removed 6 bases at V and 9 bases at J, leaving 16 bases unmatched. The germline CDR1 and CDR2 sequences are MDHEN and SYDVKM. The CDR3 DNA reads as TGTGCCAGCAGGAGAGGGACAGGTGGGACCGCACCGCAGTACTTC. Translation gives CASRRGTGGTAPQYF. Together with reference TRBV28 and TRBJ2-7, the CDR3 gives the full variable domain: DVKVTQSSRYLVKRTGEKVFLECVQDMDHENMFWYRQDPGLGLRLIYFSYDVKMKEKGDIPEGYSVSREKKERFSLILESASTNQTSMYLCASRRGTGGTAPQYFGPGTRLTVT.

The chain joins TRBV25-1 to TRBJ2-5; TRBD1 agrees at 7 bases. This CDR3 comprises 14 residues. Germline CDR1 reads MGHDK; CDR2 reads SYGVNS. J gave up 5 bases and V 4 bases, and 7 bases lay outside the gene matches. Written as DNA, the CDR3 is TGTGCCAGCAGTGCAGGGGGTCTCGGGGAGACCCAGTACTTC. It yields the protein CASSAGGLGETQYF.

The V call is TRBV27, the J call TRBJ2-2; D is unclear. Looked up from germline, CDR1 is MNHEY and CDR2 is SMNVEV (reference sequence). Deletions cut 6 bases from V and 0 bases from J, with 8 bases between. The CDR3 is made up of 14 amino acids. CDR3: CASRTRTNTGELFF. CDR3 coding DNA: TGTGCCAGCAGGACCAGGACGAACACCGGGGAGCTGTTTTTT.

This sequence joins TRBV6-5 and TRBJ1-2, with 8 bases aligning to TRBD1. Trimming cost V 5 bases and J 2 bases; bases outside gene matches: 4. The CDR3 has 14 amino acids. Germline V gives CDR1 MNHEY, CDR2 SVGAGI. The CDR3: CASSEQGANYGYTF. DNA of the CDR3: TGTGCCAGCAGTGAGCAGGGGGCGAACTATGGCTACACCTTC.

The V call is TRBV5-1, the J call TRBJ2-7, with a weak D call TRBD2 (7 bases). The CDR3 contains 14 residues. The ends were cut back, 1 base at V and 6 bases at J, with 14 bases in the middle. The germline V gene has CDR1 SGHRS and CDR2 YFSETQ. CDR3 protein: CASSLLGGAREQYF. The CDR3 coding sequence is TGCGCCAGCAGCTTGTTGGGGGGGGCTCGCGAGCAGTACTTC.